The 18 T cell receptor beta chains listed next were all sequenced from one sample in a study of blood T cells in healthy people across ages. Using a J-beta primer mix together with a sample-barcoded 5' primer, a second PCR was run for roughly 6 to 11 cycles. One entry per CDR3 protein results from TCRdb running MiXCR on the 5' RACE reads. The top ten clones hold approximately 2.9% of a sample with 600,000 to 900,000 distinct CDR3 sequences, about 26% of them seen once. Another study also made use of these data, one on T cells of mothers and their children.

Sequencing was performed on blood. The receptors were gathered from a boy between 5 and 17 years old in good health.

This clonotype was picked up a small number of times. The V and J genes are TRBV27 and TRBJ2-5; TRBD1 is a possible D gene (6 bases). The tail of the sequence fits TRBJ2-7 better, so the J call may be wrong. Germline-derived CDR1 and CDR2 are MNHEY and SMNVEV (reference sequence). The CDR3 totals 14 residues. The CDR3 DNA sequence: TGTGCCAGCAGTGGACAGCCCGACTACTACGAGCAGTACTTC. Translated, it gives CASSGQPDYYEQYF.

The table lists this clonotype with a few counts. V gene TRBV29-1 combines with J gene TRBJ2-3; D might be TRBD1 or TRBD2, each matching 6 bases. Between the trimmed V and J ends, which lost 2 bases and 2 bases, there was a span of 20 bases. The CDR3 loop spans 17 amino acids. The germline V gene encodes CDR1 SQVTM and CDR2 ANQGSEA. Written as DNA, the CDR3 is TGCAGCGTTGAACCTACCAGGGGAGGCCCCTCCACAGATACGCAGTATTTT. Translating it yields CSVEPTRGGPSTDTQYF.

This clonotype has more than one count but fewer than ten. CDR3 coding DNA: TGTGCCAGCAGCTTAGGGGCCAGAAACTATGGCTACACCTTC. Its protein product is CASSLGARNYGYTF. The chain has TRBV11-2 and TRBJ1-2, with D unresolved. This CDR3 spans 14 amino acids. V lost 1 base to trimming and J lost 2 bases, with 8 bases between them. CDR1 and CDR2 (germline): SGHAT, FQNNGV. The variable domain in full, with the rest retrieved from reference TRBV11-2 and TRBJ1-2, is EAGVAQSPRYKIIEKRQSVAFWCNPISGHATLYWYQQILGQGPKLLIQFQNNGVVDDSQLPKDRFSAERLKGVDSTLKIQPAKLEDSAVYLCASSLGARNYGYTFGSGTRLTVV.

This clonotype was observed a few times. V and J are TRBV13 and TRBJ1-2; 8 bases match TRBD1. The CDR3 contains 14 residues. Unmatched junction bases numbered 9, after V lost 5 bases and J lost 7 bases. Germline V CDR1 and CDR2: PRHDT, FYEKMQ (reference sequence). CDR3 DNA: TGTGCCAGCAGCGCCCGACAGGGGCTTGCTGGCTACACCTTC. It yields the protein CASSARQGLAGYTF.

There are a few counts of this clonotype. The rearrangement uses TRBV19 and TRBJ1-1; 9 nucleotides match TRBD1. The V gene's germline CDR1 is LNHDA and CDR2 SQIVND (reference sequence). The CDR3 length is 14 residues. With 5 bases clipped from V and 5 bases from J, the junction kept 6 bases outside the gene matches. CDR3 sequence reads: CASSQGQGRTEAFF. The CDR3 DNA is TGTGCCAGTAGTCAGGGACAGGGCCGGACTGAAGCTTTCTTT.

This chain connects TRBV29-1 to TRBJ1-2; D may be TRBD1 (5 bases). The germline V gene encodes CDR1 SQVTM and CDR2 ANQGSEA. The CDR3 has 13 residues. The V and J ends lost 4 bases and 4 bases respectively, with 13 bases between them. The CDR3 DNA sequence: TGCAGCGTTGTCAAGATGGGGACCTATGGCTACACCTTC. It translates to CSVVKMGTYGYTF. The full variable domain, completed using reference TRBV29-1 and TRBJ1-2, is SAVISQKPSRDICQRGTSLTIQCQVDSQVTMMFWYRQQPGQSLTLIATANQGSEATYESGFVIDKFPISRPNLTFSTLTVSNMSPEDSSIYLCSVVKMGTYGYTFGSGTRLTVV.

In its sample, this clonotype was seen a few times. One end of the junction does not line up with germline, which may come from a read error. J is TRBJ1-1 and V is TRBV12-3 or TRBV12-4; 7 bases map to TRBD1. This CDR3 has 17 residues. The CDR3 nucleotides read TGTGCCAGCAGTCTAAACTCCGGGACAGCGTATTTAACTGAAGCCTTCTTT. Translating it yields CASSLNSGTAYLTEAFF.

The CDR3 sequence is CASSFRSNVEAFF. The CDR3 DNA reads as TGTGCCAGCAGCTTCAGATCGAATGTAGAAGCTTTCTTT. The chain carries TRBV7-9 and TRBJ1-1; no firm D call. This CDR3 spans 13 amino acids. The V gene's germline CDR1 is SEHNR and CDR2 FQNEAQ (reference sequence). The ends were cut back, 3 bases at V and 8 bases at J, with 13 bases in the middle.

CDR3 residues: CASSYSASGGDSYNEQFF. Here the CDR3 DNA reads TGTGCCAGCAGTTACTCGGCTAGCGGGGGGGACTCCTACAATGAGCAGTTCTTC. This chain uses TRBV6-5 with TRBJ2-1, with 12 bases fitting TRBD2. The germline V gene has CDR1 MNHEY and CDR2 SVGAGI. Trimming cost V 0 bases and J 0 bases; bases outside gene matches: 3. CDR3 length: 18 amino acids.

This clonotype occurred a few times. At one end, the junction sequence differs from germline, possibly due to a read error. V is TRBV9 and J is TRBJ2-4; weak D call: TRBD1 (5 bases). Per the germline V gene, CDR1 is SGDLS and CDR2 is YYNGEE. The CDR3 is made up of 15 amino acids. In DNA, the CDR3 is TGTGCCAGCAGCCCAGGGTTATTAGCCAAAGACATTCAGTACTTC. Protein sequence: CASSPGLLAKDIQYF.

The chain carries TRBV6-4 and TRBJ2-3; unclear D gene. Germline assignment: CDR1 MRHNA and CDR2 SNTAGT. The CDR3 consists of 13 residues. V shed 6 bases and J shed 4 bases, with 11 bases lying between them. The CDR3 DNA is TGTGCCAGCAGCCCCGCTCCACCAGATACGCAGTATTTT. Translated, it gives CASSPAPPDTQYF.

This clonotype was detected ten times or more. CDR3 coding DNA: TGTGCCAGCAAACCACTGGGACAGGGGGCGAACACCGGGGAGCTGTTTTTT. It codes for CASKPLGQGANTGELFF. This chain connects TRBV5-4 to TRBJ2-2; TRBD1 agrees at 11 bases. Germline assignment: CDR1 SGHNT and CDR2 YYREEE (reference sequence). The CDR3 covers 17 residues. After removal of 6 bases from V and 0 bases from J, the junction contained 7 bases not matched to a gene.

This chain links TRBV7-3 with TRBJ2-7, with D tentatively TRBD1 (6 bases). The V gene lost 0 bases and the J gene lost 2 bases, with 8 bases spanning the gap. This CDR3 has 14 residues. The germline CDR1 and CDR2 sequences are SGHTA and FQGTGA. CDR3 sequence: CASSLTHRAYEQYF. As DNA, the CDR3 is TGTGCCAGCAGCTTAACTCACAGGGCCTACGAGCAGTACTTC.

The V and J genes are TRBV28 and TRBJ1-3; 7 bases line up with TRBD1. This CDR3 has 14 amino acids. Looked up from germline, CDR1 is MDHEN and CDR2 is SYDVKM. After removal of 8 bases from V and 0 bases from J, the junction contained 4 bases not matched to a gene. The CDR3 DNA sequence: TGTGCCAGCCGTGACAGGGTCTCTGGAAACACCATATATTTT. This gives the protein CASRDRVSGNTIYF.

The gene calls are TRBV9 and TRBJ1-2; the D gene is possibly TRBD1 (6 bases). Germline CDR1 reads SGDLS; CDR2 reads YYNGEE. CDR3 size: 14 residues. V was shortened by 0 bases and J by 8 bases, with 14 bases between the two germline ends. In nucleotides, the CDR3 is TGTGCCAGCAGCGTAGTCACAGGGTCATCGGGCTACACCTTC. Protein: CASSVVTGSSGYTF.

The CDR3 DNA reads TGCAGCGGGAGGGACAGGGGGAAAGAGACCCAGTACTTC. The encoded protein is CSGRDRGKETQYF. This rearrangement joins TRBV29-1 to TRBJ2-5; 11 bases are shared with TRBD1. CDR3 length: 13 amino acids. After removal of 7 bases from V and 3 bases from J, the junction contained 4 bases not matched to a gene. Germline V gene lookup returns CDR1 SQVTM and CDR2 ANQGSEA.

This clonotype was detected only a few times. The rearrangement links TRBV10-3 to TRBJ2-7, with 7 bases aligning to TRBD1. Unmatched junction bases numbered 6, after V lost 4 bases and J lost 3 bases. This CDR3 is 14 amino acids long. Per germline, CDR1 ENHRY and CDR2 SYGVKD. The CDR3 protein is CAISGPGQSYEQYF. Written as DNA, the CDR3 is TGTGCCATCAGTGGACCGGGACAGAGCTACGAGCAGTACTTC.

The genes are TRBV2 and TRBJ2-1; either TRBD1 or TRBD2 may fit D (5 bases each). V was cut by 11 bases and J by 15 bases, with 29 bases left in between. This CDR3 is built from 14 residues. CDR1 SNHLY and CDR2 FYNNEI come from the germline V gene. DNA of the CDR3: TGTGCCGGAGCCCCGTCGAGGGACCCAAACCGGCGGTTCTTC. It codes for CAGAPSRDPNRRFF.